Below, one T cell receptor beta chain is given with its context. The antigen is unknown. This record belongs to a study of T cell responses to AZD1222 COVID-19 vaccine. Looked up from germline, CDR1 is LGHDT and CDR2 is YNNKEL (reference sequence). There are 13 residues in the CDR3. The ends were cut back, 6 bases at V and 5 bases at J, with 13 bases in the middle. Study conclusions and caveats: Dominant at 160-218 and 743-854, vaccine-associated CD4 TCRs also spanned spike. Targeting of unmutated variant regions was reportedly seen in nearly half of spike-specific TCRs. Only a handful of AZD1222 recipients were seropositive at baseline. With two AZD1222 doses given, Spike-specific TCR breadth and depth both rose.

TCRdb keeps only in-frame clones here, not all; method: immunoSEQ multiplex PCR. The sample includes 130,000 or so clones, around nine tenths of them seen just once. The chain is built from TRBV3-1 (or the pseudogene TRBV3-2) and TRBJ2-5; a weak D match, TRBD2 (5 bases). This receptor was obtained from an adult in good health. This sample comprised peripheral blood, obtained on day 0 of AZD1222 vaccination. The CDR3 loop reads CASRPSASETQYF. The CDR3 DNA reads TGTGCCAGCAGACCCTCCGCTAGCGAGACCCAGTACTTC.